This T cell receptor beta chain was identified in a study of blood T cell repertoires in COVID-19 (TCRdb year 2020). Turning to the overall study: Samples from collaborators originated in the United States, Italy and Spain and spanned both the acute and convalescent phases of COVID-19. The material from the prospective study consisted of cDNA or gDNA derived from T cells, B-cell-depleted T cells, or PBMCs. Deeply sampled blood TCRbeta repertoires from subjects exposed to, actively infected with, or recovered from COVID-19 were included in the dataset. The repertoires were made available in a free public database intended to serve as a resource for research on the immune response to SARS-CoV-2. Samples came from the ongoing ImmuneRACE study (first 160 participants) plus 1,254 subjects from 6 global collaborators. The sample metadata nearly always contained a de-identified subject ID, COVID-19 status, age in years and sex. HLA class I and class II types, where available, came from metadata supplied by the sample provider rather than from assay-based typing. Paper-wide results and their limitations: The amount of clinical and demographic metadata varied by source and participant and was provided uncurated.

This clone has only one observation. Which antigen it targets is not known. No clone much larger than this one lies a single base away; base qualities are absent. The collaborating institutions used their own protocols to collect whole blood in K2EDTA tubes. For TCRbeta analysis, collaborator samples were shipped as frozen whole blood, as isolated PBMCs, or as DNA extracted from either sample type. TCRbeta CDR3 regions were amplified from genomic DNA by means of the immunoSEQ Assay, a bias-controlled multiplex PCR. In the source study's methods: Nucleated cell counts per sample were estimated from amplification of reference gene primers within the assay. To quantify the absolute abundance of each unique TCRbeta CDR3 rearrangement, sequence reads were collapsed and filtered. For each sample, productive Simpson clonality was calculated as the square root of Simpson's diversity index over productive rearrangements. Entries here come from immuneACCESS through TCRdb and include only in-frame sequences with V and J called. Some clones fail to appear in such tables; in the studies checked, an unresolved V gene covers under half of the shortfall, and the cause of the remainder is unknown. The DNA was the basis for D and trimming; V, J and clone size are from that table. This sample gives some 97,000 clones in total; roughly 79% of them show up just once. Of the sample, under 35% is held by the ten largest clones.

CDR1 and CDR2, per the germline V gene, are MNHEY and SVGEGT. The germline V and J ends show losses of 5 bases and 3 bases respectively, and no gene match explains 4 bases of the junction. The CDR3 runs 15 amino acids, cysteine and phenylalanine included. The retained sequence is limited to the CDR3, 45 bases, with the frame set at the first base. The V and J segments used are TRBV6-2 or TRBV6-3 and TRBJ2-2, and 9 junction bases match TRBD1. The sequence was collected from a man between 65 and 85 years old with active or convalescent COVID-19. Material: peripheral blood. This receptor has the CDR3 CASSGQGLDTGELFF. The nucleotide sequence reads TGTGCCAGCAGTGGACAGGGGTTGGACACCGGGGAGCTGTTTTTT.